Listed below are T cell receptor beta chains from one sample, sequenced in a study of cytomegalovirus exposure and HLA in healthy donors. Here immunoSEQ multiplex PCR was the method, and the copy in TCRdb shows in-frame clones only, minus some. Of around 150,000 clones listed, 80% to 85% are singletons. The material sequenced was PBMCs. The receptors were gathered from a boy between 2 and 10 years old in good health and CMV-seronegative. Both conserved end residues are part of each CDR3. The D gene is left open where the match is weak. Some rows mark clone size as missing; the rest say once, few, many or name a class of expanded clone.

once	TRBV27	NA	15	TRBJ1-2	TGTGCCAGCAGTCTCGGGGGGCGCAGTCCCTATGGCTACACCTTC	CASSLGGRSPYGYTF
NA	TRBV4-1	NA	15	TRBJ2-7	TGCGCCAGCAGCCAAAGCCTAGCAGTGAAATACGAGCAGTACTTC	CASSQSLAVKYEQYF
few	TRBV30	NA	14	TRBJ1-1	TGTGCCTGGGACCCGGGACAATTGAACACTGAAGCTTTCTTT	CAWDPGQLNTEAFF
NA	TRBV4-1	TRBD1	16	TRBJ2-3	TGCGCCAGCAGCCCGTTGCAGGGGGTTGGAACAGATACGCAGTATTTT	CASSPLQGVGTDTQYF
NA	TRBV5-4	NA	14	TRBJ2-1	TGTGCCAGCAGCGGGGGGGGGCCGAACAATGAGCAGTTCTTC	CASSGGGPNNEQFF
NA	TRBV4-1	NA	14	TRBJ1-5	TGCGCCAGCAGCCAATGGGGCAGTGATCAGCCCCAGCATTTT	CASSQWGSDQPQHF
NA	TRBV27	NA	13	TRBJ2-7	TGTGCCAGCGGGAGGACAGGCTCCTACGAGCAGTACTTC	CASGRTGSYEQYF
NA	TRBV5-1	TRBD1	15	TRBJ1-1	TGCGCCAGCAGCTTGGGGACAGGGGTGTCCTCTGAAGCTTTCTTT	CASSLGTGVSSEAFF
NA	TRBV10-1	TRBD2	16	TRBJ2-1	TGCGCCAGCAGTGAGTCTCAGCGGGAGCCCTACAATGAGCAGTTCTTC	CASSESQREPYNEQFF
NA	TRBV4-1	TRBD1	16	TRBJ2-3	TGCGCCAGCAGCCAAGGGGCCAGGGGGCTTACAGATACGCAGTATTTT	CASSQGARGLTDTQYF
NA	TRBV11-2	NA	15	TRBJ2-3	TGTGCCAGCAGCTTCCCGATTGGGGGCGGGGATACGCAGTATTTT	CASSFPIGGGDTQYF